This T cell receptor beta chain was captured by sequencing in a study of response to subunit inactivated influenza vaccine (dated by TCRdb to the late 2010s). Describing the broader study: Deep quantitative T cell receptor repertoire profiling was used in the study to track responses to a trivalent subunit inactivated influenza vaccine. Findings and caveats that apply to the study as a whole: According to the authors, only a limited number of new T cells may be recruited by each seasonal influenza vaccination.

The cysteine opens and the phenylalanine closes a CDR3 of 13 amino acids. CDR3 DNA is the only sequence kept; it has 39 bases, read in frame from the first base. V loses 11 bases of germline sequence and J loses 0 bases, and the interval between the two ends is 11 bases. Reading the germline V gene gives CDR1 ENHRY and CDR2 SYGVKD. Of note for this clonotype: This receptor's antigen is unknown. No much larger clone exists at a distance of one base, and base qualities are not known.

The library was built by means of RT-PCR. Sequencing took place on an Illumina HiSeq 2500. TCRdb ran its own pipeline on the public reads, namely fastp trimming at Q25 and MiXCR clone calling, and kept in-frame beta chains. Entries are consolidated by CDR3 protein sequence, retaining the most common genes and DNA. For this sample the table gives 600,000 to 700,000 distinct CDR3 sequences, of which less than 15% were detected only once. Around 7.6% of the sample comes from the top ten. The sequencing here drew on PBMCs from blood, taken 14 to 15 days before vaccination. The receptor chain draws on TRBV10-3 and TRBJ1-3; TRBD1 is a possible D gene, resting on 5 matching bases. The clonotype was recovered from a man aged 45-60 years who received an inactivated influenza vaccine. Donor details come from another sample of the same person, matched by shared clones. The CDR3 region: CAARVLSGNTIYF. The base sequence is TGTGCCGCCAGGGTTCTCTCTGGAAACACCATATATTTT.